This TCR beta chain was profiled in a study of Graves' ophthalmopathy and Graves' hyperthyroidism. This clonotype was seen a few times. Transcripts of RNA were the source for amplifying TCR beta CDR3 regions. Second-round multiplex PCR came after first-round RT-PCR with HTBI primers. A single record per CDR3 protein comes from TCRdb applying MiXCR to the multiplex PCR reads. The sample lists 660,000 or so distinct CDR3 sequences; about 41% were seen once. The TCR comes from an adult man with Graves' ophthalmopathy. The source material was peripheral blood.

CDR3 DNA sequence: TGCAGTGCTCGGGGACGACAAGAGACCCAGTACTTC. This encodes CSARGRQETQYF. The rearrangement joins TRBV20-1 to TRBJ2-5; D assignment may be TRBD1 or TRBD2 (5 bases each). This CDR3 is built from 12 residues. The V gene's germline CDR1 is DFQATT and CDR2 SNEGSKA (reference sequence). Trimming pared 5 bases from V and 2 bases from J, leaving 9 bases between.